This TCR beta chain was profiled in a study of T-cell reconstitution after alpha-beta-depleted transplantation in children. Whole-study results and caveats: T-cell counts and diversity at one year post-transplant came mainly from newly produced T cells.

This clonotype was detected ten times or more. Its target is unknown. The CDR3 is made up of 16 amino acids. V was pared by 5 bases and J by 4 bases, with 8 bases of the junction left unmatched. CDR1 and CDR2 from the germline V gene are SGHAT and FQNNGV. Unique molecular identifiers featured in how the TCRbeta library was prepared. In TCRdb, the PCR reads were re-called with MiXCR into one record per CDR3 protein. The sample records 250,000 to 300,000 distinct CDR3 sequences, approximately 10% being singletons. The material was peripheral blood, obtained 180 days after TCRalphabeta/CD19-depleted stem cell transplant. This clonotype was sampled from a male patient under 10 years old who had a stem cell transplant for chronic granulomatous disease, so the T cells may come from the graft donor. V is TRBV11-2 and J is TRBJ2-1; 10 bases align to TRBD1. CDR3 residues: CASSGQGVEMYNEQFF. Written as DNA, the CDR3 is TGTGCCAGCAGCGGACAGGGGGTGGAGATGTACAATGAGCAGTTCTTC.